Sequencing of this TCR beta chain was carried out in a study of shared clonotypes between healthy human individuals. Broader study findings: Exclusively blood specimens were collected; tissue repertoires likely differ.

As handled by the study authors: There were no quality scores in the junction-only immunoSEQ sequences, so filtering differed. Assay: immunoSEQ multiplex PCR; the TCRdb copy retains only in-frame clones and omits some. The V and J calls and clone size were taken over from that table, and D and trimming were inferred from the DNA. Of roughly 490,000 clones listed, around 80% are singletons. Notes on this clone: Its antigen remains unknown.

This receptor was obtained from a woman aged 40-49 years in good health. Some clones in this sample may be carry-over from other donors' samples. The sequenced sample consisted of PBMCs.

The CDR3 here is CASSPSAGSSYNEQFF. The CDR3 nucleotides read TGTGCCAGCAGCCCGAGTGCCGGGAGCTCCTACAATGAGCAGTTCTTC. J is TRBJ2-1 and V is TRBV7-8; perhaps TRBD2 as D (6 bases). Germline loops: CDR1 SGHVS, CDR2 FQNEAQ. This CDR3 spans 16 amino acids. V lost 5 bases and J 0 bases, leaving 14 bases between the germline ends.